The 30 T cell receptor beta chains given below trace back to one sample, sequenced in a study of cytomegalovirus exposure and HLA in healthy donors. Use of 60 Vbeta and 13 Jbeta primers characterized the PCR. Clones were sequenced by immunoSEQ multiplex PCR, and TCRdb holds only the in-frame ones, with some missing. The data show about 190,000 clones, 12% seen once. Specimen: PBMCs. These receptors were taken from a man aged 45-60 years in good health and CMV-seropositive.

This chain uses TRBV19 with TRBJ1-1; TRBD1 matches at 7 bases. Germline V gene lookup returns CDR1 LNHDA and CDR2 SQIVND (reference sequence). Trimming removed 3 bases from V and 1 base from J; junction bases left unmatched: 2. The CDR3 length is 14 residues. CDR3 sequence reads: CASSIGTENTEAFF. CDR3 in DNA: TGTGCCAGTAGTATCGGGACAGAGAACACTGAAGCTTTCTTT.

This clone was observed a few times. This chain links TRBV7-2 with TRBJ1-6; TRBD1 agrees at 7 bases. V was clipped by 1 base and J by 10 bases; unmatched bases: 7. Germline loops: CDR1 SGHTA, CDR2 FQGNSA. CDR3 length: 15 amino acids. The CDR3 reads CASSLVEGARSPLHF. In nucleotides, the CDR3 is TGTGCCAGCAGCTTAGTTGAGGGGGCGCGGTCACCCCTCCACTTT.

CDR3 nucleotides: TGTGCCAGCAGCCCCCGGGCAGGGTCCTACGAGCAGTACGTC. Translated: CASSPRAGSYEQYV. This chain joins TRBV7-2 and TRBJ2-7; D perhaps matches TRBD1 (5 bases). The CDR3 contains 14 residues. The germline V gene has CDR1 SGHTA and CDR2 FQGNSA. Trimming stripped 5 bases from V and 1 base from J, with 12 bases between.

The chain joins TRBV7-7 to TRBJ2-3; the match to TRBD2 covers 7 bases. CDR3 length equals 13 residues. The junction had 2 bases not matched to a gene; V was cut back by 5 bases and J by 3 bases. The germline gives CDR1 SSHAT, CDR2 FNYEAQ (reference sequence). The CDR3 DNA is TGTGCCAGCAGCCCGGGGGGAACAGATACGCAGTATTTT. Encoded protein: CASSPGGTDTQYF.

This clone was picked up a small number of times. The V and J genes are TRBV5-1 and TRBJ1-6; D remains ambiguous. V was pared by 4 bases and J by 9 bases, with 20 bases between. Germline V CDR1 and CDR2: SGHRS, YFSETQ. The CDR3 is 16 residues long. CDR3 DNA: TGCGCCAGCAGCCCCCACCTGCGAGTCGGAGGTTCACCCCTCCACTTT. Translation gives CASSPHLRVGGSPLHF.

This clone has more than one count but fewer than ten. The genes are TRBV7-2 and TRBJ1-2; 7 nucleotides match TRBD1. The CDR3 totals 14 residues. V lost 5 bases and J lost 4; bases outside the gene matches: 7. The germline V gene has CDR1 SGHTA and CDR2 FQGNSA. CDR3 in DNA: TGTGCCAGCAGCCAGCAAGGGACAGCCTATGGCTACACCTTC. Amino acid sequence: CASSQQGTAYGYTF.

This clone was detected a few times. This chain links TRBV10-1 with TRBJ2-3; 10 positions match TRBD2. After removal of 0 bases from V and 1 base from J, the junction contained 1 base not matched to a gene. The germline V gene has CDR1 WNHNN and CDR2 SYGVQD (reference sequence). The CDR3 is 16 residues long. CDR3 DNA sequence: TGCGCCAGCAGTGAGTCGAGCGGGGGGGGCACAGATACGCAGTATTTT. Translated: CASSESSGGGTDTQYF.

Only a few counts were recorded for this clone. This chain uses TRBV10-3 with TRBJ1-2; weak D call: TRBD1 (5 bases). V lost 8 bases, J lost 4 bases, and 23 bases lay in between. Per the germline V gene, CDR1 is ENHRY and CDR2 is SYGVKD. This CDR3 comprises 16 residues. The DNA for the CDR3 is TGTGCCATCGTGCGGGACGCTCGATCGGGAGGCTATGGCTACACCTTC. Translation gives CAIVRDARSGGYGYTF.

The chain recombines TRBV28 with TRBJ1-1; 7 bases align to TRBD1. With V trimmed by 3 bases and J by 1 base, 2 bases remained unmatched. CDR3 length: 14 residues. The germline V gene encodes CDR1 MDHEN and CDR2 SYDVKM. The CDR3 loop reads CASSFRGENTEAFF. Here the CDR3 DNA reads TGTGCCAGCAGTTTCAGGGGGGAGAACACTGAAGCTTTCTTT.

The chain recombines TRBV23-1 with TRBJ2-7; D remains ambiguous. TRBV23-1 is identified as an open reading frame with a role that is uncertain. CDR3 length: 15 residues. The germline V and J ends were trimmed by 6 bases and 0 bases, with 15 bases remaining between them. Written as DNA, the CDR3 is TGCGCCAGCAGCCGTAGACTTCTCAGCTCCTACGAGCAGTACGTC. As protein: CASSRRLLSSYEQYV.

CDR3: CASSYVLTGTGELFF. The CDR3 DNA sequence: TGTGCCAGCAGTTACGTCTTAACGGGCACCGGGGAGCTGTTTTTT. The rearrangement uses TRBV6-5 and TRBJ2-2; no firm D call. Germline V gives CDR1 MNHEY, CDR2 SVGAGI. V was cut by 2 bases and J by 4 bases, with 11 bases left in between. The CDR3 is 15 residues long.

V gene TRBV4-3 combines with J gene TRBJ1-1; D is unclear. The V end was cut by 0 bases, the J end by 4 bases, with 12 bases between. The CDR3 has 15 amino acids. The V gene's germline CDR1 is LGHNA and CDR2 YSLEER. The CDR3 here is CASSQDAGSGTEAFF. The CDR3 DNA is TGCGCCAGCAGCCAAGATGCGGGGAGTGGCACTGAAGCTTTCTTT.

The J gene is TRBJ1-1, the V gene TRBV6-1; D might be TRBD1 (5 bases). Germline assignment: CDR1 MNHNS and CDR2 SASEGT. The ends were cut back, 10 bases at V and 7 bases at J, with 22 bases in the middle. The CDR3 has 14 amino acids. The CDR3 loop reads CATRILGRSDEAFF. In nucleotides, the CDR3 is TGTGCCACCCGAATCTTGGGGCGATCGGATGAAGCTTTCTTT.

This clone was detected only a few times. V is TRBV6-1 and J is TRBJ2-1; weak D call: TRBD2 (6 bases). From germline, CDR1 is MNHNS and CDR2 SASEGT. V was shortened by 0 bases and J by 2 bases, with 8 bases between the two germline ends. The CDR3 has 15 amino acids. This CDR3 reads CASSEAGTAYNEQFF. In DNA form, the CDR3 reads TGTGCCAGCAGTGAAGCGGGGACTGCCTACAATGAGCAGTTCTTC.

This clone came up a few times. The V and J genes are TRBV10-3 and TRBJ2-7; 7 bases align to TRBD1. This CDR3 is 13 amino acids long. The V and J ends lost 6 bases and 5 bases, in that order; junction bases with no gene match: 7. Germline V gene sequence: CDR1 ENHRY, CDR2 SYGVKD. In DNA form, the CDR3 reads TGTGCCATCAGAGGGGACAGCGCTAACGAGCAGTACGTC. Its protein is CAIRGDSANEQYV.

This clone has just a few counts. This chain connects TRBV6-1 to TRBJ1-1; 9 bases match TRBD1. There are 13 residues in the CDR3. Unmatched junction bases numbered 7, after V lost 9 bases and J lost 5 bases. Germline CDR1 is MNHNS and CDR2 is SASEGT. The CDR3 DNA is TGTGCCAGTACCACAGGGGGCGGGACTGAAGCTTTCTTT. It specifies CASTTGGGTEAFF.

The V call is TRBV2, the J call TRBJ1-1; 7 bases fit TRBD1. Germline CDR1 SNHLY, CDR2 FYNNEI. V lost 5 bases to trimming and J lost 7 bases; unmatched junction nucleotides: 7. This CDR3 contains 13 residues. The CDR3 loop is CASSPDRVVEAFF. In DNA form, the CDR3 reads TGTGCCAGCAGTCCCGACAGGGTTGTTGAAGCTTTCTTT.

To note about this clone: Additional DNA sequences in this sample encode the identical CDR3. V gene TRBV29-1 combines with J gene TRBJ2-7, with D possibly matching TRBD2 (5 bases). CDR1 SQVTM and CDR2 ANQGSEA come from the germline V gene. The CDR3 loop spans 12 amino acids. Trimming shortened V by 7 bases and J by 2 bases, and 12 bases separated the two germline ends. The CDR3 protein is CSATDGTYEQYF. The CDR3 DNA is TGCAGCGCAACGGACGGGACCTACGAGCAGTACTTC.

This clone has a handful of counts. The chain is built from TRBV7-6 and TRBJ2-5; 15 nucleotides match TRBD2. The germline V gene has CDR1 SGHVS and CDR2 FNYEAQ. The CDR3 is 16 residues long. V was pared by 5 bases and J by 5 bases, with 6 bases of the junction left unmatched. This CDR3 reads CASSTSGLAGGETQYF. The CDR3 DNA follows: TGTGCCAGCAGCACATCGGGACTAGCGGGGGGTGAGACCCAGTACTTC.

The sample holds many counts of this clone. This sequence joins TRBV15 and TRBJ1-4; TRBD1 is a possible D gene (5 bases). Germline lookup yields CDR1 LNHNV and CDR2 YYDKDF (reference sequence). V gave up 1 base and J gave up 8 bases, with 14 bases separating them. CDR3 length: 15 amino acids. CDR3: CATSRGEGSGEKLFF. In DNA form, the CDR3 reads TGTGCCACCAGCAGAGGGGAGGGGAGTGGGGAAAAACTGTTTTTT.

J is TRBJ1-1 and V is TRBV7-9; D remains unclear. The CDR3 is 14 amino acids. Between the trimmed V and J ends, which lost 1 base and 2 bases, there was a span of 8 bases. Germline values: CDR1 SEHNR, CDR2 FQNEAQ (reference sequence). CDR3: CASSLDPGNTEAFF. The CDR3 nucleotides read TGTGCCAGCAGCTTAGATCCAGGTAACACTGAAGCTTTCTTT.

The chain employs TRBV27 and TRBJ2-2, with 10 bases aligning to TRBD2. V lost 6 bases to trimming and J lost 5 bases; unmatched junction nucleotides: 9. In germline, CDR1 is MNHEY, CDR2 SMNVEV (reference sequence). CDR3 length: 16 amino acids. CDR3 protein: CASSWSGGAGTGELFF. CDR3 nucleotides: TGTGCCAGCAGCTGGAGCGGGGGGGCCGGAACCGGGGAGCTGTTTTTT.

This rearrangement joins TRBV25-1 to TRBJ2-7, with D perhaps matching TRBD1 (6 bases). Trimming took 1 base from V and 7 from J, leaving 14 bases between them. CDR3 length: 14 residues. The germline gives CDR1 MGHDK, CDR2 SYGVNS. CDR3 residues: CASSESTQGLEQYF. CDR3 nucleotides: TGTGCCAGCAGTGAATCCACACAGGGCCTGGAGCAGTACTTC.

The chain is built from TRBV5-4 and TRBJ2-5; D is perhaps TRBD1 (7 bases). The CDR3 has 13 residues. In germline, CDR1 is SGHNT, CDR2 YYREEE (reference sequence). The V end lost 2 bases, the J end lost 5 bases, and 10 bases lay between the germline ends. The CDR3 reads CASSFGGGETQYF. The CDR3, as DNA: TGTGCCAGCAGCTTCGGAGGGGGCGAGACCCAGTACTTC.

This rearrangement joins TRBV5-1 to TRBJ1-3, with a possible D match to TRBD1 (6 bases). The germline CDR1 and CDR2 sequences are SGHRS and YFSETQ. Trimming stripped 4 bases from V and 4 bases from J, with 12 bases between. This CDR3 region has 14 residues. In DNA, the CDR3 is TGCGCCAGCAGCAGCAGGGGAACGGGAAACACCATATATTTT. Its protein is CASSSRGTGNTIYF. Full variable domain (remainder filled in from reference TRBV5-1 and TRBJ1-3): KAGVTQTPRYLIKTRGQQVTLSCSPISGHRSVSWYQQTPGQGLQFLFEYFSETQRNKGNFPGRFSGRQFSNSRSEMNVSTLELGDSALYLCASSSRGTGNTIYFGEGSWLTVV.

This chain links TRBV7-2 with TRBJ1-6, with TRBD1 as a possible D gene (5 bases). Germline V gene data show CDR1 as SGHTA and CDR2 as FQGNSA. Deletions cut 2 bases from V and 5 bases from J, with 7 bases between. The CDR3 sequence is 14 residues long. The CDR3 loop reads CASSLQGNNSPLHF. For the CDR3, the DNA is TGTGCCAGCAGCTTACAGGGTAATAATTCACCCCTCCACTTT.

This clone has more than one count but fewer than ten. The chain carries TRBV29-1 and TRBJ1-1, with D unresolved. The CDR3 length is 13 residues. Trimming removed 6 bases at V and 4 bases at J, with 15 bases between. The V gene's germline CDR1 is SQVTM and CDR2 ANQGSEA. CDR3 nucleotide sequence: TGCAGCGTCAATACTCCCCCTACCACTGAAGCTTTCTTT. Encoded protein: CSVNTPPTTEAFF.

Remarks on this clone: A read error may account for a junction end that differs from germline. The same CDR3 is also encoded by other DNA sequences in this sample. The V call is TRBV15, the J call TRBJ2-3, with 7 bases fitting TRBD2. Germline-derived CDR1 and CDR2 are LNHNV and YYDKDF (reference sequence). CDR3 length: 13 amino acids. The CDR3 reads CATSRGGTDTQYF. In DNA, the CDR3 is TGTGCTACCAGCCGGGGGGGCACAGATACGCAGTATTTT. Full variable domain (rest looked up from reference TRBV15 and TRBJ2-3): DAMVIQNPRYQVTQFGKPVTLSCSQTLNHNVMYWYQQKSSQAPKLLFHYYDKDFNNEADTPDNFQSRRPNTSFCFLDIRSPGLGDTAMYLCATSRGGTDTQYFGPGTRLTVL.

Remarks on this clone: The sample carries other DNA sequences with the same CDR3. The gene calls are TRBV9 and TRBJ1-2; D unclear. The CDR3 spans 13 residues. Trimming pared 2 bases from V and 0 bases from J, leaving 5 bases between. Germline CDR1 reads SGDLS; CDR2 reads YYNGEE. CDR3 coding DNA: TGTGCCAGCAGCGTGGACTCTAACTATGGCTACACCTTC. Translated: CASSVDSNYGYTF.

CDR3 sequence reads: CASSPTGTGFEGLGEKLFF. The CDR3 DNA is TGTGCCAGCAGCCCAACCGGGACAGGGTTTGAGGGTCTGGGGGAAAAACTGTTTTTT. The rearrangement joins TRBV7-9 to TRBJ1-4; 9 nucleotides align to TRBD1. The CDR3 extends over 19 amino acids. From germline, CDR1 is SEHNR and CDR2 FQNEAQ (reference sequence). V shed 5 bases, J shed 8 bases, and the junction held 21 bases outside the gene matches. Full variable domain (remainder filled in from reference TRBV7-9 and TRBJ1-4): DTGVSQNPRHKITKRGQNVTFRCDPISEHNRLYWYRQTLGQGPEFLTYFQNEAQLEKSRLLSDRFSAERPKGSFSTLEIQRTEQGDSAMYLCASSPTGTGFEGLGEKLFFGSGTQLSVL.